Following are 30 T cell receptor beta chains from one sample sequenced in a study of somatic mutations in cytotoxic T cells in rheumatoid arthritis (dated by TCRdb to about 2017). The method behind the library was the immunoSEQ multiplex PCR assay. As stored in TCRdb, this immuneACCESS dataset retains in-frame rearrangements with V and J assigned. A fraction of the clones does not appear; measured against another copy, unresolved V genes explain less than half of the discrepancy, and the remainder lacks a known reason. This sample holds 3,600 or so clones; 84% were observed only once. About 70% of the sample belongs to the ten largest clones. Source material: CD8+ T cells sorted from blood. The origin of the receptors is a man aged 40-49 years with rheumatoid arthritis.

The chain recombines TRBV6-5 with TRBJ1-4; tentatively, D is TRBD1 (5 bases). V shed 4 bases and J shed 0 bases, with 6 bases lying between them. The CDR3 covers 14 residues. Germline-derived CDR1 and CDR2 are MNHEY and SVGAGI. Here the CDR3 reads CASSWDSTNEKLFF. As DNA, the CDR3 is TGTGCCAGCAGTTGGGACTCAACTAATGAAAAACTGTTTTTT.

The chain recombines TRBV29-1 with TRBJ1-2, with a weak D call TRBD1 (5 bases). CDR1 is SQVTM, CDR2 ANQGSEA, per germline. The CDR3 is 14 amino acids. Deletions cut 0 bases from V and 6 bases from J, with 14 bases between. The CDR3 coding sequence is TGCAGCGTTGAAGATTGGGGGGGAGTCCATGGCTACACCTTC. Its translation: CSVEDWGGVHGYTF.

The V and J genes are TRBV4-1 and TRBJ2-1; D perhaps matches TRBD2 (6 bases). The CDR3 has 14 residues. Germline V lookup: CDR1 MGHRA, CDR2 YSYEKL. The V and J ends lost 1 base and 8 bases respectively, with 12 bases between them. CDR3 in amino acids: CASSQVTRADEQFF. The CDR3 nucleotides are TGCGCCAGCAGCCAAGTGACTAGGGCCGATGAGCAGTTCTTC.

The rearrangement links TRBV5-4 to TRBJ1-4; 11 nucleotides agree with TRBD1. The germline gives CDR1 SGHNT, CDR2 YYREEE (reference sequence). CDR3 length equals 16 residues. With 0 bases clipped from V and 8 bases from J, the junction kept 6 bases outside the gene matches. The CDR3 sequence: CASSLEGQGVREKLFF. DNA for the CDR3: TGTGCCAGCAGCTTGGAGGGACAGGGGGTGAGGGAAAAACTGTTTTTT.

The genes are TRBV27 and TRBJ1-2; D may be TRBD1 (6 bases). The CDR3 is made up of 13 amino acids. V was shortened by 5 bases and J by 4 bases, with 11 bases between the two germline ends. The germline V gene has CDR1 MNHEY and CDR2 SMNVEV (reference sequence). The CDR3 spells CASSPQDSYGYTF. The CDR3 coding sequence is TGTGCCAGCAGTCCCCAGGACAGCTATGGCTACACCTTC.

V is TRBV5-1 and J is TRBJ1-1; 7 bases agree with TRBD1. V gave up 4 bases and J gave up 3 bases; unmatched junction bases: 12. Germline loops: CDR1 SGHRS, CDR2 YFSETQ. The CDR3 covers 16 residues. CDR3 in DNA: TGCGCCAGCAGCATCTTGACAGGGATGGAGGACACTGAAGCTTTCTTT. Translation gives CASSILTGMEDTEAFF.

This sequence joins TRBV5-1 and TRBJ1-1; 10 nucleotides match TRBD1. Trimming cost V 0 bases and J 6 bases; bases outside gene matches: 14. The CDR3 contains 18 residues. Germline assignment: CDR1 SGHRS and CDR2 YFSETQ. CDR3 coding DNA: TGCGCCAGCAGCTTGGGGCTCCGGGACAGGGGTGTTCCCCCTGAAGCTTTCTTT. Translating it yields CASSLGLRDRGVPPEAFF.

V and J are TRBV7-2 and TRBJ2-1; 11 bases agree with TRBD2. The ends lost 3 bases at V and 8 bases at J; junction bases unmatched: 9. Germline V CDR1 and CDR2: SGHTA, FQGNSA. The CDR3 contains 16 residues. CDR3 amino acids: CASSFGMTSGNDEQFF. In DNA, the CDR3 is TGTGCCAGCAGCTTTGGTATGACTAGCGGGAACGATGAGCAGTTCTTC.

This clone was counted a few times. This chain uses TRBV15 with TRBJ1-2, with D possibly TRBD1 on 5 matching bases. The CDR3 is 13 amino acids. The V end lost 5 bases, the J end lost 3 bases, and 10 bases lay between the germline ends. Germline CDR1 and CDR2: LNHNV and YYDKDF (reference sequence). The CDR3 loop is CATSAGGDYGYTF. In nucleotides, the CDR3 is TGTGCCACCAGCGCTGGGGGGGACTATGGCTACACCTTC.

This chain links TRBV6-1 with TRBJ1-5, with a possible D match to TRBD1 (5 bases). Germline V gives CDR1 MNHNS, CDR2 SASEGT. Trimming shortened V by 5 bases and J by 5 bases, and 10 bases separated the two germline ends. There are 13 residues in the CDR3. The CDR3 DNA sequence: TGTGCCAGCAGTTTAGGGGTCCATCAGCCCCAGCATTTT. It is translated as CASSLGVHQPQHF.

This rearrangement joins TRBV4-2 to TRBJ1-1; D is possibly TRBD1 (5 bases). The V and J ends lost 4 bases and 1 base respectively, with 10 bases between them. This CDR3 region has 14 residues. Germline lookup yields CDR1 LGHNA and CDR2 YNFKEQ. The CDR3 DNA sequence: TGTGCCAGCAGCCTTTCCCAGGGGAACACTGAAGCTTTCTTT. Translated, it gives CASSLSQGNTEAFF.

The chain is built from TRBV19 and TRBJ2-3; the match to TRBD1 covers 8 bases. The CDR3 totals 14 residues. Germline V gene data show CDR1 as LNHDA and CDR2 as SQIVND (reference sequence). Germline trimming cut 1 base from V and 9 bases from J; bases unmatched to any gene: 6. CDR3 coding DNA: TGTGCCAGTAGTATAGGACAGGGGTTGGAGACGCAGTATTTT. Its translation is CASSIGQGLETQYF.

This chain joins TRBV6-5 and TRBJ2-1; TRBD2 might be the D (5 bases). Between the trimmed V and J ends, which lost 6 bases and 2 bases, there was a span of 14 bases. CDR3 length: 15 residues. Germline V gives CDR1 MNHEY, CDR2 SVGAGI. CDR3 coding DNA: TGTGCCAGCAGGGCCGGGAAGAGCCCCTACAATGAGCAGTTCTTC. As protein: CASRAGKSPYNEQFF.

The rearrangement uses TRBV28 and TRBJ2-1; 9 bases agree with TRBD2. V was pared by 6 bases and J by 8 bases, with 2 bases of the junction left unmatched. Germline V CDR1 and CDR2: MDHEN, SYDVKM. The CDR3 consists of 12 residues. CDR3 sequence reads: CASRTSGHEQFF. CDR3 sequence (DNA): TGTGCCAGCAGAACTAGCGGGCATGAGCAGTTCTTC.

Comment on this clone: The junction departs from germline at one end; a sequencing error may be responsible. V and J are TRBV7-8 and TRBJ2-2; TRBD2 matches 10 bases. Germline V gene data show CDR1 as SGHVS and CDR2 as FQNEAQ. The CDR3 is 15 amino acids. As DNA, the CDR3 is TGTGCCAGCAGCTTAGCGCGGGTGACTAGCGGGCCTAGAGTTTTT. Amino acids: CASSLARVTSGPRVF.

J is TRBJ1-2 and V is TRBV9, with 7 bases matching TRBD1. Germline V gene sequence: CDR1 SGDLS, CDR2 YYNGEE. With V trimmed by 3 bases and J by 4 bases, 12 bases remained unmatched. This CDR3 spans 16 amino acids. CDR3 DNA: TGTGCCAGCAGCGGACAGGGACAGCTAGATTCCTATGGCTACACCTTC. This sequence encodes CASSGQGQLDSYGYTF.

The chain recombines TRBV4-3 with TRBJ1-2; TRBD1 aligns across 10 bases. The length of the CDR3 is 15 residues. From germline, CDR1 is LGHNA and CDR2 YSLEER. V trimming: 4 bases; J trimming: 8 bases; junction bases outside the gene matches: 10. The CDR3 reads CASSLGTGDTEGYTF. For the CDR3, the DNA is TGCGCCAGCAGCCTCGGGACAGGGGATACGGAAGGCTACACCTTC.

The chain has TRBV29-1 and TRBJ2-3; 7 bases fit TRBD1. Germline-derived CDR1 and CDR2 are SQVTM and ANQGSEA. The ends lost 3 bases at V and 2 bases at J; junction bases unmatched: 5. This CDR3 has 14 amino acids. Here the CDR3 reads CSVDTGQNTDTQYF. The CDR3 DNA follows: TGCAGCGTTGATACGGGACAGAACACAGATACGCAGTATTTT.

The J gene is TRBJ2-7, the V gene TRBV7-9, with D perhaps matching TRBD2 (6 bases). This CDR3 comprises 16 residues. Trimming shortened V by 3 bases and J by 3 bases, and 18 bases separated the two germline ends. Germline CDR1 SEHNR, CDR2 FQNEAQ (reference sequence). CDR3 residues: CASSFSGGDGRYEQYF. The CDR3 DNA is TGTGCCAGCAGCTTTAGCGGCGGGGACGGGCGCTACGAGCAGTACTTC.

This clone was counted a single time. The V call is TRBV6-1, the J call TRBJ1-5, with TRBD1 matching over 9 bases. V was pared by 5 bases and J by 5 bases, with 7 bases of the junction left unmatched. The CDR3 has 15 amino acids. CDR1 is MNHNS, CDR2 SASEGT, per germline. CDR3 in amino acids: CASSTTGTGYQPQHF. In DNA, the CDR3 is TGTGCCAGCAGTACCACCGGGACAGGGTATCAGCCCCAGCATTTT.

V and J are TRBV7-9 and TRBJ2-1; tentatively, D is TRBD1 (5 bases). This CDR3 contains 15 residues. Germline lookup yields CDR1 SEHNR and CDR2 FQNEAQ (reference sequence). V lost 1 base and J lost 2, with 9 bases in between. This CDR3 is CASSLVADTYNEQFF. The CDR3 bases are TGTGCCAGCAGCTTAGTGGCGGACACCTACAATGAGCAGTTCTTC.

The chain is built from TRBV4-2 and TRBJ2-5; perhaps TRBD1 as D (5 bases). The J call may be faulty, since TRBJ2-7 better matches the DNA end. The CDR3 contains 15 residues. Germline CDR1 LGHNA, CDR2 YNFKEQ. In nucleotides, the CDR3 is TGTGCCAGCAGCCAAGAAAATGCAGGGTCCTACGAGCAGTACTTC. It is translated as CASSQENAGSYEQYF.

The chain employs TRBV6-4 and TRBJ2-1; TRBD2 matches 9 bases. The CDR3 length is 15 residues. The V gene end was trimmed by 0 bases and the J gene end by 4 bases; junction bases not matched to a gene: 1. Germline V gene data show CDR1 as MRHNA and CDR2 as SNTAGT. CDR3 sequence (DNA): TGTGCCAGCAGTGACTCTAGCGGGAGTTACAATGAGCAGTTCTTC. Encoded protein: CASSDSSGSYNEQFF.

The chain has TRBV21-1 and TRBJ1-2; the table's D call TRBD1 went unverified against the DNA. TRBV21-1 is a known pseudogene. CDR3 size: 14 residues. The CDR3 spells CASSGPQGGDGYTF. As DNA, the CDR3 is TGTGCCAGCAGCGGCCCTCAGGGGGGCGATGGCTACACCTTC.

The gene calls are TRBV4-3 and TRBJ2-7; 7 nucleotides match TRBD2. This CDR3 is 15 amino acids long. Per the germline V gene, CDR1 is LGHNA and CDR2 is YSLEER. V trimming: 2 bases; J trimming: 3 bases; junction bases outside the gene matches: 7. CDR3 region: CASSQSSGGSYEQYF. The CDR3, as DNA: TGCGCCAGCAGCCAATCTTCGGGCGGGAGCTACGAGCAGTACTTC.

The J gene is TRBJ1-2, the V gene TRBV4-1; D gene uncertain. Trimming shortened V by 3 bases and J by 0 bases, and 14 bases separated the two germline ends. CDR1 is MGHRA, CDR2 YSYEKL, per germline. The CDR3 extends over 16 amino acids. The CDR3 DNA reads TGCGCCAGCAGCCAGGCAAAAGTAGCAGCTAACTATGGCTACACCTTC. The encoded protein is CASSQAKVAANYGYTF.

The chain employs TRBV27 and TRBJ1-3; 7 bases are shared with TRBD1. The V gene end was trimmed by 5 bases and the J gene end by 0 bases; junction bases not matched to a gene: 4. This CDR3 region has 15 residues. Germline V gene sequence: CDR1 MNHEY, CDR2 SMNVEV (reference sequence). CDR3 protein: CASSGGQSSGNTIYF. The CDR3 DNA is TGTGCCAGCAGTGGGGGACAGAGCTCTGGAAACACCATATATTTT.

V is TRBV7-3 and J is TRBJ2-3; TRBD2 aligns across 12 bases. The CDR3 is 14 residues long. Germline assignment: CDR1 SGHTA and CDR2 FQGTGA. V dropped 5 bases and J dropped 5; count of bases not matched to a gene: 2. CDR3 in amino acids: CASSELAGGDTQYF. The DNA for the CDR3 is TGTGCCAGCAGCGAACTAGCGGGAGGAGATACGCAGTATTTT.

This rearrangement joins TRBV7-8 to TRBJ2-1, with D possibly matching TRBD1 (5 bases). The CDR3 spans 15 residues. Germline assignment: CDR1 SGHVS and CDR2 FQNEAQ. V was cut by 1 base and J by 8 bases, with 15 bases left in between. In DNA form, the CDR3 reads TGTGCCAGCAGCTTAGTTGGCAGGGAATGGGATGAGCAGTTCTTC. Translating gives CASSLVGREWDEQFF.

This clone was seen a few times. This rearrangement joins TRBV4-2 to TRBJ2-7; TRBD2 matches 9 bases. The CDR3 extends over 16 amino acids. The V gene end was trimmed by 0 bases and the J gene end by 5 bases; junction bases not matched to a gene: 8. The germline gives CDR1 LGHNA, CDR2 YNFKEQ. The CDR3, as DNA: TGTGCCAGCAGCCAAGAAGAAGGTAGCGGGAGCAACGAGCAGTACTTC. It encodes CASSQEEGSGSNEQYF.